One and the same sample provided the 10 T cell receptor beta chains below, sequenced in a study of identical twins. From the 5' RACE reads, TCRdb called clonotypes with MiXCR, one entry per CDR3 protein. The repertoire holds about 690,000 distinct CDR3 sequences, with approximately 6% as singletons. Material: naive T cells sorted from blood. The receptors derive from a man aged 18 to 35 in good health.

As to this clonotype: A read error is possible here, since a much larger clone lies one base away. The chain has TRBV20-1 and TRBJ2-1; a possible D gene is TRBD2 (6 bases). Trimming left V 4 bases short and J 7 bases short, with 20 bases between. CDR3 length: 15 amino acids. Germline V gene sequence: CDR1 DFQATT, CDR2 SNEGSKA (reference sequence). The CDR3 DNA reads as TGCAGTGCTACCGGACTATCGGGAGACGCGAATGAGCAGTTCTTC. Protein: CSATGLSGDANEQFF.

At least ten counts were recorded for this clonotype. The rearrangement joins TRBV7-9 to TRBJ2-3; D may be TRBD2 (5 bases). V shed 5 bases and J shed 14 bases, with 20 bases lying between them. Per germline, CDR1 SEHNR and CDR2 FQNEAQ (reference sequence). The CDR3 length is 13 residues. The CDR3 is CASSRVELPGMYF. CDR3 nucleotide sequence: TGTGCCAGCAGCCGTGTGGAGCTGCCGGGGATGTATTTT.

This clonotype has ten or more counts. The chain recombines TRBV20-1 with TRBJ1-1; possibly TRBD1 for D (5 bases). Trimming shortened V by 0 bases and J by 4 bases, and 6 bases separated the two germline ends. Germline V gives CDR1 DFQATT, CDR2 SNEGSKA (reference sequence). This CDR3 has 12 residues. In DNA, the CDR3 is TGCAGTGCTAGAGATGACAGCACTGAAGCTTTCTTT. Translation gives CSARDDSTEAFF.

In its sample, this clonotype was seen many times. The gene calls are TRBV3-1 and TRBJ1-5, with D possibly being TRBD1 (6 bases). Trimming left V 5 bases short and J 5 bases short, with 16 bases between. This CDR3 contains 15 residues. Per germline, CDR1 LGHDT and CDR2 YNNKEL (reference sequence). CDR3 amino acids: CASSFQSGEDQPQHF. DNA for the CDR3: TGTGCCAGCAGCTTCCAGTCAGGGGAGGATCAGCCCCAGCATTTT.

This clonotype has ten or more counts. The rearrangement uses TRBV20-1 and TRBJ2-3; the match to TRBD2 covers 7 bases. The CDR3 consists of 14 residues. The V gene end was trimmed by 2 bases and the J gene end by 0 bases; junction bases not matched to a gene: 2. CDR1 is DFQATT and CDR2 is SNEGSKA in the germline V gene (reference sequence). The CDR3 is CSARLAVSTDTQYF. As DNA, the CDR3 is TGCAGTGCTAGACTAGCGGTTAGCACAGATACGCAGTATTTT.

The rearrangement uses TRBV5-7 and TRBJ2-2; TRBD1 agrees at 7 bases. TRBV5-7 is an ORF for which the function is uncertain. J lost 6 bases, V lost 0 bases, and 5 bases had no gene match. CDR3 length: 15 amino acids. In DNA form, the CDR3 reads TGTGCCAGCAGCTTGGTGTACAGGGGACCCGGGGAGCTGTTTTTT. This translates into CASSLVYRGPGELFF.

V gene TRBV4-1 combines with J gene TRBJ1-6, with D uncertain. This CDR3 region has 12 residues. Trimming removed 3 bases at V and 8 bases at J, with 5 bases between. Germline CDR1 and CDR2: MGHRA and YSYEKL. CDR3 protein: CASSHQDSPLHF. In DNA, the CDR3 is TGCGCCAGCAGCCACCAGGATTCACCCCTCCACTTT.

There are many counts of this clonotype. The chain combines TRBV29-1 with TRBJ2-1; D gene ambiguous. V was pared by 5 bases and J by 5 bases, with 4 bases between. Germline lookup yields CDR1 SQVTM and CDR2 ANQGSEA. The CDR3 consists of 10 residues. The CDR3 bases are TGCAGCGTTCAGAACAATGAGCAGTTCTTC. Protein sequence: CSVQNNEQFF.

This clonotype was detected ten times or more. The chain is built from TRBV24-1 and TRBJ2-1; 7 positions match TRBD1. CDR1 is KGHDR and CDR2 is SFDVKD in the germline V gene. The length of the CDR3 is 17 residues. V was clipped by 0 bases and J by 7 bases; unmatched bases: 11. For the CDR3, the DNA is TGTGCCACCAGTGATTTGGGTTTAGGACAGGCAGGAAATGAGCAGTTCTTC. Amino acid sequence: CATSDLGLGQAGNEQFF.

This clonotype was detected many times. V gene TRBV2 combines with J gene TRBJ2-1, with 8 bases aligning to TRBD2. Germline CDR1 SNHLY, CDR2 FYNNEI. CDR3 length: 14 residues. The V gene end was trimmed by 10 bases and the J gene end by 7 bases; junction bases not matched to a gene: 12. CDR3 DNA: TGTGCCACCTCCGGGGGGGGGATCGGTAATGAGCAGTTCTTC. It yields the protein CATSGGGIGNEQFF.